This T cell receptor beta chain was identified in a study of T-cell reconstitution after alpha-beta-depleted transplantation in children. The CDR3 extends over 10 amino acids. Looked up from germline, CDR1 is SQVTM and CDR2 is ANQGSEA. The germline V and J ends were trimmed by 3 bases and 7 bases, with 7 bases remaining between them. This clonotype was recorded many times. Unique molecular identifiers were built into the TCRbeta library. A single record per CDR3 protein comes from TCRdb applying MiXCR to the PCR reads. Of roughly 500,000 distinct CDR3 sequences listed, around 16% are singletons. The sample consisted of PBMCs from the stem cell graft donor, taken from the stem cell graft. The clonotype originates from a human donor who donated a stem cell graft to a child with acute lymphoblastic leukemia. The J gene is TRBJ2-7, the V gene TRBV29-1; D remains unclear. For the CDR3, the DNA is TGCAGCGTTGATTCCGGTGAGCAGTACTTC. As protein: CSVDSGEQYF.